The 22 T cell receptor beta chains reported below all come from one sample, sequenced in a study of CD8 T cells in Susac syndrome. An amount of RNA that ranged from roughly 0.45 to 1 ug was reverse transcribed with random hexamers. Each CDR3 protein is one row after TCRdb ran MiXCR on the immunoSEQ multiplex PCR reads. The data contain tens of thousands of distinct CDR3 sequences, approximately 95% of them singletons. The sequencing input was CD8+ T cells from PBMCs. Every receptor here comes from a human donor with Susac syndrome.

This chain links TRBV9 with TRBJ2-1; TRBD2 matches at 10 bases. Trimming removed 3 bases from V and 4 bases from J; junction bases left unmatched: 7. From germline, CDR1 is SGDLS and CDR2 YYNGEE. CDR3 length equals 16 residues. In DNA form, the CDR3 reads TGTGCCAGCAGCGAGGATAGGACTAGCGGTTACAATGAGCAGTTCTTC. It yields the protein CASSEDRTSGYNEQFF.

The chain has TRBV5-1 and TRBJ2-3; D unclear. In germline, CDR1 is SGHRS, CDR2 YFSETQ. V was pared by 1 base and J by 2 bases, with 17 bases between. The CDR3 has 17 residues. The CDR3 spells CASSLSKRLQTTDTQYF. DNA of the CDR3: TGCGCCAGCAGCTTGAGCAAGCGACTCCAAACCACAGATACGCAGTATTTT.

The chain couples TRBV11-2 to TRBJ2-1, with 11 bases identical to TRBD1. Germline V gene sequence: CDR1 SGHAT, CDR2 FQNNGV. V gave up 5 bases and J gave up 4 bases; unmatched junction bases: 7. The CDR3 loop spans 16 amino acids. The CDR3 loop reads CASSAPGQGDYNEQFF. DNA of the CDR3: TGTGCCAGCAGCGCCCCGGGACAGGGGGATTACAATGAGCAGTTCTTC. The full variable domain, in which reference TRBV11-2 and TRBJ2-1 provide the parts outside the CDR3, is EAGVAQSPRYKIIEKRQSVAFWCNPISGHATLYWYQQILGQGPKLLIQFQNNGVVDDSQLPKDRFSAERLKGVDSTLKIQPAKLEDSAVYLCASSAPGQGDYNEQFFGPGTRLTVL.

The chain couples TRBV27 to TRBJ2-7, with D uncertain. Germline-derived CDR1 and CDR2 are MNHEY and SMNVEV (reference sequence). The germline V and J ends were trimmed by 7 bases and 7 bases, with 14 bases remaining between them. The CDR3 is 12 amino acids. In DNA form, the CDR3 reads TGTGCCAGCATCAGGACCACGATAGAGCAGTACTTC. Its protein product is CASIRTTIEQYF.

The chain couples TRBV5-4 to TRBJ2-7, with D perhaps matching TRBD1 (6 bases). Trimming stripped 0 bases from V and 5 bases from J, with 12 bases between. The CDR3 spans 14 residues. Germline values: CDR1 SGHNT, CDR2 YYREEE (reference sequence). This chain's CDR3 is CASSLGNNRDEQYF. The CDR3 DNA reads TGTGCCAGCAGCTTGGGTAATAACAGGGACGAGCAGTACTTC.

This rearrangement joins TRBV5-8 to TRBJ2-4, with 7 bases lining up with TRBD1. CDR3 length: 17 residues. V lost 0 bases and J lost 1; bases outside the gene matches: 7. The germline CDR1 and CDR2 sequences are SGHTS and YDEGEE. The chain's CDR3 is CASSLAGATGAKNIQYF. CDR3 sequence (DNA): TGTGCCAGCAGCTTGGCCGGGGCGACAGGGGCCAAAAACATTCAGTACTTC.

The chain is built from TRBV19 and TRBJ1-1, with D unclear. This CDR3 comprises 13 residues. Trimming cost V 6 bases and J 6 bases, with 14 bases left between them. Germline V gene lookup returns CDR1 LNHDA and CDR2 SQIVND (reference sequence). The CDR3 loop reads CASRAALGAEAFF. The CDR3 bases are TGTGCCAGTAGAGCAGCGTTAGGAGCTGAAGCTTTCTTT. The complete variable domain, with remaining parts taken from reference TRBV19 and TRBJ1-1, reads DGGITQSPKYLFRKEGQNVTLSCEQNLNHDAMYWYRQDPGQGLRLIYYSQIVNDFQKGDIAEGYSVSREKKESFPLTVTSAQKNPTAFYLCASRAALGAEAFFGQGTRLTVV.

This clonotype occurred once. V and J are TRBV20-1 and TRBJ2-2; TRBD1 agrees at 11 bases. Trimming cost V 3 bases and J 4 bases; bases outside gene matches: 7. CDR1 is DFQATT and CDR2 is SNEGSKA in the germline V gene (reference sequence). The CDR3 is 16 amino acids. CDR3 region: CSASGPGQGGTGELFF. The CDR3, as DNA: TGCAGTGCTAGTGGTCCGGGACAGGGGGGCACCGGGGAGCTGTTTTTT.

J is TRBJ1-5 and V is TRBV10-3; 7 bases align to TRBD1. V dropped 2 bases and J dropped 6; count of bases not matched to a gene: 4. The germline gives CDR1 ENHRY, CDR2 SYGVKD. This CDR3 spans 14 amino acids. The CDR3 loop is CAISEGRGSQPQHF. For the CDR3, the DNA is TGTGCCATCAGTGAGGGCAGGGGGAGTCAGCCCCAGCATTTT.

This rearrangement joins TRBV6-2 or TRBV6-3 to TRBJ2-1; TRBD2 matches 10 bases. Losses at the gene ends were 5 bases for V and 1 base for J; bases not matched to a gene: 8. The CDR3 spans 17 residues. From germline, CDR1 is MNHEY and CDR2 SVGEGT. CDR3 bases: TGTGCCAGCAGTAAAACCGGACTAGCGGATTCCTACAATGAGCAGTTCTTC. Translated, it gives CASSKTGLADSYNEQFF.

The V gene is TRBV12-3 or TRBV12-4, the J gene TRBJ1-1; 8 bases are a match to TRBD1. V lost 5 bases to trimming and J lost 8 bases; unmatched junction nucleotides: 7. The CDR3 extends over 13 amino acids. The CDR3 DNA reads TGTGCCAGCAGTCCCTGGTCAGGGGGCGAAGCTTTCTTT. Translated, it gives CASSPWSGGEAFF.

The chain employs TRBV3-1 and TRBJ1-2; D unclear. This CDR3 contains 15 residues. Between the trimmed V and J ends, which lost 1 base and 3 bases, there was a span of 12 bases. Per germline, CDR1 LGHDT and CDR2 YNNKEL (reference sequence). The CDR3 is CASSQAETADYGYTF. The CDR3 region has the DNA TGTGCCAGCAGCCAAGCAGAAACGGCGGACTATGGCTACACCTTC.

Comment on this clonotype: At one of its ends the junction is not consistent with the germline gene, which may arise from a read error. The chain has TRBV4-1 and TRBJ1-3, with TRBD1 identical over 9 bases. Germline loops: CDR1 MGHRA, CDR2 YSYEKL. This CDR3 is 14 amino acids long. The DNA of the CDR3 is TGCGCCAGCAGCCAAGATCGGGGAACAGGGGGCTTGAATTTT. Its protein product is CASSQDRGTGGLNF.

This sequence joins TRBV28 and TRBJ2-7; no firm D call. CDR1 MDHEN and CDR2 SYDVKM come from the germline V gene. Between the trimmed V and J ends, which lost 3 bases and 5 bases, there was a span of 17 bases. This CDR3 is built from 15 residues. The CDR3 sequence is CASSLSRVNMDEQYF. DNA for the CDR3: TGTGCCAGCAGTTTGTCTAGGGTGAATATGGACGAGCAGTACTTC.

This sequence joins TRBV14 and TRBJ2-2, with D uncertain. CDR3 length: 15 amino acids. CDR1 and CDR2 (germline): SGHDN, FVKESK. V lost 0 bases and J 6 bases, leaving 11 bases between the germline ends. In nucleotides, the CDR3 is TGTGCCAGCAGCCAAGATATCGGACCCCCCGGGGAGCTGTTTTTT. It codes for CASSQDIGPPGELFF. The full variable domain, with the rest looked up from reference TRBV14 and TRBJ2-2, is EAGVTQFPSHSVIEKGQTVTLRCDPISGHDNLYWYRRVMGKEIKFLLHFVKESKQDESGMPNNRFLAERTGGTYSTLKVQPAELEDSGVYFCASSQDIGPPGELFFGEGSRLTVL.

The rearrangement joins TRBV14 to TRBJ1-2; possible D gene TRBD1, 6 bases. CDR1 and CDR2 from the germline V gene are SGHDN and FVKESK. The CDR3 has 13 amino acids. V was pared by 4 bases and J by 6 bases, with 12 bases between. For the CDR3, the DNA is TGTGCCAGCAGCCCCCGGGCAGGGGATGGCTACACCTTC. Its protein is CASSPRAGDGYTF.

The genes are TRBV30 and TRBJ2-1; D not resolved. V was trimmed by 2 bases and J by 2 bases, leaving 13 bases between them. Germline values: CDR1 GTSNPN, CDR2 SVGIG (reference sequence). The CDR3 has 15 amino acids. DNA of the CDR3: TGTGCCTGGAGTCTTATCCCGGTGGCCTACAATGAGCAGTTCTTC. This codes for CAWSLIPVAYNEQFF.

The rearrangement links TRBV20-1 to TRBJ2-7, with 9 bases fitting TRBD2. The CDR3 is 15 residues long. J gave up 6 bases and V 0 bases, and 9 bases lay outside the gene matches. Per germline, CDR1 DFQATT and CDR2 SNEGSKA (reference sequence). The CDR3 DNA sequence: TGCAGTGCTAGAGATTTGGCGGGGGGGCAAGTCGAGCAGTACTTC. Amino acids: CSARDLAGGQVEQYF.

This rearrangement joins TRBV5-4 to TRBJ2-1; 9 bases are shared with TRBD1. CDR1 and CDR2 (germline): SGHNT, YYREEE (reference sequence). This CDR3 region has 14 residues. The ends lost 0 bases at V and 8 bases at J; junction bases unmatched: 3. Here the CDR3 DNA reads TGTGCCAGCAGCTTGGGGGACAGGGACTATGAGCAGTTCTTC. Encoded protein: CASSLGDRDYEQFF.

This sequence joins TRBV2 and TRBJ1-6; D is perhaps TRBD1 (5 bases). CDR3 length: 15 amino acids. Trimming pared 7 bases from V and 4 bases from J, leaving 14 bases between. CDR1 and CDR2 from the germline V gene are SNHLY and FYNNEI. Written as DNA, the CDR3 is TGTGCCAGCAACGTCGGGGGTCCTTATAATTCACCCCTCCACTTT. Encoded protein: CASNVGGPYNSPLHF.

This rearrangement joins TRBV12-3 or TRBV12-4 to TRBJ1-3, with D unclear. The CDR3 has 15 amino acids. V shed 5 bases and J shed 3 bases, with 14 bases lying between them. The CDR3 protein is CASSPTTVIGNTIYF. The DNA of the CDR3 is TGTGCCAGCAGTCCCACGACTGTTATTGGAAACACCATATATTTT.

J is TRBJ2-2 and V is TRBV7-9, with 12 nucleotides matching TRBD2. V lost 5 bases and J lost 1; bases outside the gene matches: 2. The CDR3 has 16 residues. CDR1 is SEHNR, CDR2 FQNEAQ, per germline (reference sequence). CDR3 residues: CASSLTSGGNTGELFF. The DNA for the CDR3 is TGTGCCAGCAGCCTGACTAGCGGGGGGAACACCGGGGAGCTGTTTTTT. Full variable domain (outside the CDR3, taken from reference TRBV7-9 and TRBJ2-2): DTGVSQNPRHKITKRGQNVTFRCDPISEHNRLYWYRQTLGQGPEFLTYFQNEAQLEKSRLLSDRFSAERPKGSFSTLEIQRTEQGDSAMYLCASSLTSGGNTGELFFGEGSRLTVL.